This T cell receptor (beta chain) was observed in a study of blood T cell repertoires in COVID-19. The overall study: Sources were T cells, B-cell-depleted T cells, or PBMCs; the material itself was cDNA or gDNA.

Authors' processing steps: Reference gene primer amplification in the assay estimated nucleated cell counts. The assay was immunoSEQ multiplex PCR, and TCRdb's table has in-frame clones only and misses some. The DNA was the basis for D and trimming; V, J and clone size are from that table. The table shows about 290,000 clones, with 80% to 90% occurring only once. This TCR derives from a man aged 40-49 years with acute or convalescent COVID-19. The specimen sequenced was peripheral blood.

CDR3 coding DNA: TGTGCCAGTATTCCTCTCGGACAAACTGGAAACACCATATATTTT. This translates into CASIPLGQTGNTIYF. The chain uses TRBV19 and TRBJ1-3, with D maybe TRBD1 (5 bases). The CDR3 spans 15 residues. CDR1 and CDR2 (germline): LNHDA, SQIVND (reference sequence). The V gene lost 7 bases and the J gene lost 2 bases, with 15 bases spanning the gap.